These 26 T cell receptor beta chains originate from one sample sequenced in a study. TCRdb re-derived calls from the 5' RACE reads in MiXCR, one entry per CDR3 protein. In the table there are roughly 8,600 distinct CDR3 sequences, around 56% of which are singletons. What was sequenced was memory CD4+ T cells sorted from a lymph node. Documented subset: memory CD4+ T cells, CD4+CD45RO+CD25-. The receptor set was obtained from a female donor with breast cancer.

This rearrangement joins TRBV5-1 to TRBJ1-5; 8 bases fit TRBD1. There are 15 residues in the CDR3. V shed 5 bases, J shed 6 bases, and the junction held 10 bases outside the gene matches. The germline V gene has CDR1 SGHRS and CDR2 YFSETQ. Written as DNA, the CDR3 is TGCGCCAGCAGAGGACAGGGCTCACCCGGTCAGCCCCAGCATTTT. It specifies CASRGQGSPGQPQHF.

The J gene is TRBJ1-2, the V gene TRBV6-5, with 10 bases identical to TRBD1. With V trimmed by 0 bases and J by 4 bases, 5 bases remained unmatched. The CDR3 loop spans 16 amino acids. Looked up from germline, CDR1 is MNHEY and CDR2 is SVGAGI. CDR3 sequence (DNA): TGTGCCAGCAGTTACTCCAGGACAGGGGGTCTCTATGGCTACACCTTC. The encoded protein is CASSYSRTGGLYGYTF.

This clonotype was counted only a few times. The chain combines TRBV18 with TRBJ2-7; 9 bases align to TRBD2. J was trimmed by 0 bases and V by 4 bases; bases with no gene match: 13. CDR3 length: 18 amino acids. CDR1 and CDR2 (germline): KGHSH, LQKENI. The CDR3 bases are TGTGCCAGCTCACGCCTTTCCTTGGCGGGAGGGGGCTCCTACGAGCAGTACTTC. This codes for CASSRLSLAGGGSYEQYF.

V is TRBV4-1 and J is TRBJ1-2; D is unclear. Trimming pared 2 bases from V and 4 bases from J, leaving 14 bases between. Per the germline V gene, CDR1 is MGHRA and CDR2 is YSYEKL. The CDR3 is made up of 15 amino acids. CDR3 sequence reads: CASSQPHRRPYGYTF. The CDR3 DNA follows: TGCGCCAGCAGCCAACCGCACCGACGACCCTATGGCTACACCTTC.

The rearrangement links TRBV28 to TRBJ1-2, with TRBD1 identical over 8 bases. The V gene end was trimmed by 8 bases and the J gene end by 8 bases; junction bases not matched to a gene: 13. The CDR3 sequence is 14 residues long. The germline CDR1 and CDR2 sequences are MDHEN and SYDVKM. In DNA, the CDR3 is TGTGCCAGCTCCCACGTGACAGGGGCGCACGGCTACACCTTC. Translating it yields CASSHVTGAHGYTF.

The V and J genes are TRBV7-2 and TRBJ2-1; 8 bases agree with TRBD2. V dropped 1 base and J dropped 5; count of bases not matched to a gene: 4. Germline CDR1 reads SGHTA; CDR2 reads FQGNSA. The CDR3 is 15 residues long. CDR3 in DNA: TGTGCCAGCAGCTTAGGAACTAGCGGACACAATGAGCAGTTCTTC. Translation gives CASSLGTSGHNEQFF. The full variable domain, completed using reference TRBV7-2 and TRBJ2-1, is GAGVSQSPSNKVTEKGKDVELRCDPISGHTALYWYRQSLGQGLEFLIYFQGNSAPDKSGLPSDRFSAERTGGSVSTLTIQRTQQEDSAVYLCASSLGTSGHNEQFFGPGTRLTVL.

With respect to this clonotype: A read error may produce the germline difference seen at one junction end. The chain combines TRBV4-1 with TRBJ2-2; no firm D call. Germline V CDR1 and CDR2: MGHRA, YSYEKL. The CDR3 runs 17 residues. This CDR3 is CASSPSGGPANTGELFF. DNA of the CDR3: TGTGCCAGCAGCCCATCAGGCGGACCCGCGAACACCGGGGAGCTGTTTTTT.

The chain is built from TRBV20-1 and TRBJ2-1; 10 bases are shared with TRBD2. The CDR3 extends over 17 amino acids. Germline V gene lookup returns CDR1 DFQATT and CDR2 SNEGSKA (reference sequence). The V gene end was trimmed by 4 bases and the J gene end by 7 bases; junction bases not matched to a gene: 16. Here the CDR3 reads CSAISSGRARVSNEQFF. The CDR3 coding sequence is TGCAGTGCTATTTCGAGCGGGAGGGCCAGAGTTTCGAATGAGCAGTTCTTC.

V gene TRBV20-1 combines with J gene TRBJ1-5; 7 nucleotides agree with TRBD1. Germline V gene data show CDR1 as DFQATT and CDR2 as SNEGSKA (reference sequence). The CDR3 has 16 residues. The V segment lost 3 bases and the J segment 6 bases; nucleotides outside the gene matches: 14. The CDR3 spells CSARTGTTITSQPQHF. The CDR3 DNA is TGCAGTGCTAGGACAGGGACGACGATTACCAGTCAGCCCCAGCATTTT.

CDR3: CASSSSPGNNQPQHF. The CDR3 nucleotides read TGTGCCAGCAGCTCATCGCCCGGTAACAATCAGCCCCAGCATTTT. The gene calls are TRBV7-2 and TRBJ1-5; D remains ambiguous. The V end lost 4 bases, the J end lost 3 bases, and 13 bases lay between the germline ends. Germline V gives CDR1 SGHTA, CDR2 FQGNSA. The CDR3 covers 15 residues.

This clonotype was counted a single time. The chain joins TRBV4-3 to TRBJ1-2, with no clear D. The V gene lost 3 bases and the J gene lost 8 bases, with 19 bases spanning the gap. The CDR3 contains 15 residues. CDR1 and CDR2 (germline): LGHNA, YSLEER. This CDR3 reads CASSHLPAGQWGYTF. CDR3 DNA: TGCGCCAGCAGCCACCTTCCCGCGGGCCAGTGGGGCTACACCTTC.

This chain connects TRBV3-1 to TRBJ2-3; D ambiguous. The J call is in doubt because the DNA end fits TRBJ1-5 better. CDR1 and CDR2 from the germline V gene are LGHDT and YNNKEL (reference sequence). This CDR3 has 15 residues. CDR3 residues: CASSPSRTSTDTQHF. The CDR3 coding sequence is TGTGCCAGCAGCCCAAGCCGGACTAGCACAGATACGCAGCATTTT.

This clonotype was detected only a few times. This chain uses TRBV4-3 with TRBJ1-4; no clear D gene. Per the germline V gene, CDR1 is LGHNA and CDR2 is YSLEER. The CDR3 spans 15 residues. Trimming removed 2 bases at V and 5 bases at J, with 12 bases between. CDR3 loop: CASSQFRQRNEKLFF. DNA for the CDR3: TGCGCCAGCAGCCAATTCCGACAAAGGAATGAAAAACTGTTTTTT.

The J gene is TRBJ1-6, the V gene TRBV20-1; 10 positions match TRBD1. The CDR3 covers 15 residues. The germline gives CDR1 DFQATT, CDR2 SNEGSKA (reference sequence). The V segment lost 2 bases and the J segment 7 bases; nucleotides outside the gene matches: 5. The CDR3 sequence: CSARRQGAGNSPLHF. As DNA, the CDR3 is TGCAGTGCTAGACGACAGGGGGCTGGGAATTCACCCCTCCACTTT.

This chain joins TRBV12-3 or TRBV12-4 and TRBJ2-7, with D unclear. There are 13 residues in the CDR3. With 10 bases removed from V and 0 bases from J, the gap between germline ends came to 13 bases. CDR3 sequence (DNA): TGTGCCACCAAAGACACTTTCTCCTACGAGCAGTACTTC. It yields the protein CATKDTFSYEQYF.

With respect to this clonotype: Compared with germline, one end of the junction differs, possibly owing to a read error. V is TRBV5-4 and J is TRBJ2-2; 13 positions match TRBD2. Germline lookup yields CDR1 SGHNT and CDR2 YYREEE (reference sequence). The CDR3 has 15 residues. CDR3 DNA: TGTGCCAGCAACCCGGGGACTAGCGGGACCGGGGGGCTGTTTTTT. Its protein product is CASNPGTSGTGGLFF.

This chain connects TRBV5-1 to TRBJ2-7, with D possibly matching TRBD2 (5 bases). The germline V gene has CDR1 SGHRS and CDR2 YFSETQ. V was shortened by 0 bases and J by 2 bases, with 9 bases between the two germline ends. The CDR3 spans 14 residues. CDR3 sequence: CASSLVGNAYEQYF. CDR3 nucleotide sequence: TGCGCCAGCAGCTTGGTCGGGAACGCCTACGAGCAGTACTTC.

This sequence joins TRBV6-2 or TRBV6-3 and TRBJ2-1, with 12 bases fitting TRBD2. Germline V gene lookup returns CDR1 MNHEY and CDR2 SVGEGT. The length of the CDR3 is 14 residues. J was trimmed by 9 bases and V by 8 bases; bases with no gene match: 8. This CDR3 is CASGTSGGSGEQFF. Here the CDR3 DNA reads TGTGCCAGCGGTACTAGCGGGGGGTCTGGTGAGCAGTTCTTC.

This clonotype was detected only a few times. V and J are TRBV12-3 or TRBV12-4 and TRBJ2-5; either TRBD1 or TRBD2 may fit D (6 bases each). CDR3 length: 13 amino acids. Trimming pared 5 bases from V and 5 bases from J, leaving 12 bases between. CDR3 region: CASSRGGRETQYF. DNA for the CDR3: TGTGCCAGCAGTCGAGGGGGGCGGGAGACCCAGTACTTC.

The V gene is TRBV20-1, the J gene TRBJ1-2; D is uncertain. This CDR3 contains 12 residues. Trimming removed 6 bases from V and 6 bases from J, with 14 bases in between. Germline V gene sequence: CDR1 DFQATT, CDR2 SNEGSKA (reference sequence). The CDR3 DNA reads as TGCAGTGCCGAGGGTCCGGCCGATGGCTACACCTTC. Encoded protein: CSAEGPADGYTF.

This sequence joins TRBV9 and TRBJ1-2; the D is unclear. This CDR3 contains 15 residues. V lost 3 bases and J 7 bases, leaving 19 bases between the germline ends. From germline, CDR1 is SGDLS and CDR2 YYNGEE. The CDR3 loop reads CASSAREDGTSGYTF. The CDR3 region has the DNA TGTGCCAGCAGCGCCCGGGAGGACGGTACATCTGGCTACACCTTC.

This clonotype turned up a few times. The V gene is TRBV20-1, the J gene TRBJ2-7; D not certain. V lost 0 bases to trimming and J lost 3 bases, with 15 bases between them. The CDR3 length is 15 residues. CDR1 is DFQATT, CDR2 SNEGSKA, per germline (reference sequence). CDR3 residues: CSARDRFVGLYEQYF. The CDR3 nucleotides are TGCAGTGCTAGAGATCGCTTTGTGGGCCTCTACGAGCAGTACTTC.

The V and J genes are TRBV3-1 and TRBJ2-1; a possible D gene is TRBD1 (6 bases). CDR1 LGHDT and CDR2 YNNKEL come from the germline V gene (reference sequence). The CDR3 extends over 12 amino acids. Trimming took off 3 bases at V and 6 bases at J, with 6 bases between the two ends. The CDR3 protein is CASSHRGNEQFF. DNA of the CDR3: TGTGCCAGCAGCCACAGGGGCAATGAGCAGTTCTTC.

This chain joins TRBV20-1 and TRBJ2-1, with 12 bases matching TRBD2. Germline V CDR1 and CDR2: DFQATT, SNEGSKA (reference sequence). The CDR3 runs 16 residues. V shed 3 bases, J shed 7 bases, and the junction held 10 bases outside the gene matches. The DNA of the CDR3 is TGCAGTGCTAGTCAATCTAGCGGGGGGGCTTGGAATGAGCAGTTCTTC. Protein product: CSASQSSGGAWNEQFF.

The chain recombines TRBV7-9 with TRBJ2-1, with 7 bases aligning to TRBD2. Looked up from germline, CDR1 is SEHNR and CDR2 is FQNEAQ (reference sequence). V lost 6 bases to trimming and J lost 5 bases; unmatched junction nucleotides: 28. This CDR3 comprises 21 residues. CDR3 bases: TGTGCCAGCAGACCGATTTTCAGCGGGACTTTCACGGGGAGGTCACACAATGAGCAGTTCTTC. Residues: CASRPIFSGTFTGRSHNEQFF.

The table lists this clonotype with a few counts. The chain recombines TRBV6-4 with TRBJ2-7; 7 bases align to TRBD1. Trimming cost V 5 bases and J 1 base; bases outside gene matches: 5. CDR1 MRHNA and CDR2 SNTAGT come from the germline V gene. CDR3 length: 14 amino acids. The CDR3 is CASSPQGHSYEQYF. The CDR3, as DNA: TGTGCCAGCAGTCCACAGGGGCATTCCTACGAGCAGTACTTC.